Shown below are 9 T cell receptor beta chains from a single sample sequenced in a study of blood T cell repertoires in COVID-19. Libraries were prepared by immunoSEQ multiplex PCR; TCRdb keeps only in-frame clonotypes and omits some of them. The sample holds hundreds of thousands of clones; roughly 76% are singletons and the top ten take 6.5% to 8.5%. Sequences were obtained from peripheral blood. The receptors come from a woman over 75 with COVID-19, enrolled during active disease.

The chain is built from TRBV5-1 and TRBJ2-3; possible D gene TRBD2, 6 bases. Per germline, CDR1 SGHRS and CDR2 YFSETQ. Trimming shortened V by 4 bases and J by 6 bases, and 15 bases separated the two germline ends. This CDR3 is built from 14 residues. The CDR3 is CASSRDLSGDTQYF. The CDR3 DNA follows: TGCGCCAGCAGCCGGGACTTGAGTGGGGATACGCAGTATTTT.

The table lists this clone with a few counts. V is TRBV2 and J is TRBJ1-2; D remains unclear. CDR3 length: 14 residues. Between the trimmed V and J ends, which lost 5 bases and 0 bases, there was a span of 10 bases. Germline loops: CDR1 SNHLY, CDR2 FYNNEI. The CDR3 is CASSSYKANYGYTF. The CDR3 nucleotides are TGTGCCAGCAGTAGCTATAAAGCTAACTATGGCTACACCTTC. The entire variable domain, with the rest obtained from reference TRBV2 and TRBJ1-2, is as follows: EPEVTQTPSHQVTQMGQEVILRCVPISNHLYFYWYRQILGQKVEFLVSFYNNEISEKSEIFDDQFSVERPDGSNFTLKIRSTKLEDSAMYFCASSSYKANYGYTFGSGTRLTVV.

The rearrangement uses TRBV25-1 and TRBJ2-7, with 8 bases aligning to TRBD1. Germline V CDR1 and CDR2: MGHDK, SYGVNS. Unmatched junction bases numbered 2, after V lost 2 bases and J lost 2 bases. The CDR3 consists of 14 residues. CDR3 coding DNA: TGTGCCAGCAGTGAAGGACAGGGCCCCTACGAGCAGTACTTC. This sequence encodes CASSEGQGPYEQYF.

The chain joins TRBV7-6 to TRBJ1-1; D might be TRBD1 (6 bases). Between the trimmed V and J ends, which lost 2 bases and 6 bases, there was a span of 16 bases. The CDR3 consists of 15 residues. Germline loops: CDR1 SGHVS, CDR2 FNYEAQ. The CDR3 DNA reads as TGTGCCAGCAGCTTATTACAGGGTAGAGAGGCTGAAGCTTTCTTT. It yields the protein CASSLLQGREAEAFF.

The CDR3 is CASSLDGYGYTF. DNA of the CDR3: TGTGCCAGCAGCTTAGACGGCTATGGCTACACCTTC. The chain joins TRBV7-8 to TRBJ1-2; no definite D call. The CDR3 has 12 residues. V lost 1 base and J 4 bases, leaving 4 bases between the germline ends. Germline loops: CDR1 SGHVS, CDR2 FQNEAQ.

The genes are TRBV7-8 and TRBJ1-1; D is unresolved. Germline-derived CDR1 and CDR2 are SGHVS and FQNEAQ. V was cut by 3 bases and J by 5 bases, with 10 bases left in between. The CDR3 runs 13 residues. The chain's CDR3 is CASSLSLETEAFF. In nucleotides, the CDR3 is TGTGCCAGCAGCTTGTCCTTAGAGACTGAAGCTTTCTTT.

The V and J genes are TRBV11-2 and TRBJ2-2; TRBD2 matches 7 bases. Germline V gene data show CDR1 as SGHAT and CDR2 as FQNNGV. V gave up 5 bases and J gave up 5 bases; unmatched junction bases: 8. The CDR3 covers 15 residues. CDR3 bases: TGTGCCAGCAGCGCCGGGACCGGGAGGACCGGGGAGCTGTTTTTT. This sequence encodes CASSAGTGRTGELFF.

The chain is built from TRBV5-1 and TRBJ2-2; D uncertain. The CDR3 runs to 16 residues. Germline V CDR1 and CDR2: SGHRS, YFSETQ. The V gene lost 0 bases and the J gene lost 0 bases, with 9 bases spanning the gap. CDR3 sequence (DNA): TGCGCCAGCAGCTTGGGAGGCACAACGAACACCGGGGAGCTGTTTTTT. This encodes CASSLGGTTNTGELFF.

The V gene is TRBV6-5, the J gene TRBJ1-1; D not resolved. The CDR3 spans 13 residues. Germline V lookup: CDR1 MNHEY, CDR2 SVGAGI. The ends were cut back, 5 bases at V and 5 bases at J, with 12 bases in the middle. The CDR3 DNA follows: TGTGCCAGCAGTCGTATTAGGAGGACTGAAGCTTTCTTT. The encoded protein is CASSRIRRTEAFF.